This T cell receptor beta chain was sequenced during a study of T-cell reconstitution after alpha-beta-depleted transplantation in children. Findings and caveats of the study: Expanded clones from the graft, numbering several hundred, reportedly supplied alpha-beta T cells about two months after transplant. It was newly produced T cells that mostly accounted for T-cell counts and diversity one year after transplant. At day 60, the high TCRbeta diversity found in some patients originated from recipient T cells and thymic progenitors that had survived.

The CDR3 is 15 amino acids. Trimming left V 0 bases short and J 5 bases short, with 14 bases between. Germline V CDR1 and CDR2: ENHRY, SYGVKD. This clonotype appeared a few times. Its antigen is undetermined. Unique molecular identifiers tagged the TCRbeta library. From the PCR reads, TCRdb called clonotypes with MiXCR, one entry per CDR3 protein. The sample consists of just over 950,000 distinct CDR3 sequences, roughly 29% of them appearing once. The genes are TRBV10-3 and TRBJ2-7, with a possible D match to TRBD1 (5 bases). The clonotype comes from a boy under two years old who had a stem cell transplant for SCID, so the T cells may come from the graft donor. Sequencing was performed on PBMCs, mostly from graft donor cells, taken 360 days after TCRalphabeta/CD19-depleted stem cell transplant. CDR3 residues: CAISESAGPKDEQYF. The CDR3, as DNA: TGTGCCATCAGTGAGTCGGCAGGGCCTAAGGACGAGCAGTACTTC.